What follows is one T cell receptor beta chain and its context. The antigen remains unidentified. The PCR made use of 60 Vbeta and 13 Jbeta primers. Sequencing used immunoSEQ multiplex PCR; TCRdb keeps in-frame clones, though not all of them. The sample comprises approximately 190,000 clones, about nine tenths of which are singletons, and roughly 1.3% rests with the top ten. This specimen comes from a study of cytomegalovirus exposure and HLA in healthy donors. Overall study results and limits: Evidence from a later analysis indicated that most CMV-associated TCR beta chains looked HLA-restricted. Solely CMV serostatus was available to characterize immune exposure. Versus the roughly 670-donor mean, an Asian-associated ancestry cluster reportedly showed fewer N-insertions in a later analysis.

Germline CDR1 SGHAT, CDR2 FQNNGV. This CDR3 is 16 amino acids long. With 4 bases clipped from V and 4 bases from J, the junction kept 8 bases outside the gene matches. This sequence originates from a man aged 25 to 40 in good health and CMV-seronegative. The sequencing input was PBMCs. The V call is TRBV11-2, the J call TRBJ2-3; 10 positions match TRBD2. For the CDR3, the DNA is TGTGCCAGCAGCTCCACAAGCGGGGGGGCACCAGATACGCAGTATTTT. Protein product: CASSSTSGGAPDTQYF.